This TCR beta chain stems from a study of vaccination and CD4 T cells after COVID-19. For the study at large: Investigators took post-vaccine samples a median about 65 days after dose two, within a range of 14 to 241. Stimulation of cells relied on overlapping spike peptides derived from SARS-CoV-2, HCoV-NL63, HCoV-OC43 and HCoV-229E.

Turning to this clonotype: No antigen is known for it.

Sequenced with the Oncomine TCR Beta short-read assay was DNA taken from cultured CD4+ T cells. Genomic DNA extraction was carried out from cultured CD4+ T cells. TCRdb redid the calling of the PCR reads with MiXCR, one entry per CDR3 protein. The data contain more than 4,000 distinct CDR3 sequences, less than 25% of them singletons. Germline CDR1 is MNHNS and CDR2 is SASEGT. The CDR3 spans 14 residues. Trimming removed 7 bases at V and 1 base at J, with 13 bases between. The treatment was: approximately 11-day PBMC culture with coronavirus spike peptide pools or control peptides (ViraFEST assay). It was on days 3 and 7 that half the medium was replaced with fresh IL-2 medium.

The chain couples TRBV6-1 to TRBJ1-1, with a weak D call TRBD1 (6 bases). The sample consisted of CD4+ T cells from blood, cultured in vitro. This TCR was recovered from a human donor who had recovered from COVID-19. For the CDR3, the DNA is TGTGCCAGCATGGACAGATGGGGGAACACTGAAGCTTTCTTT. It is translated as CASMDRWGNTEAFF.